One sample yielded the 5 T cell receptor beta chains listed below, sequenced in a study of radiation and T cells in renal cell carcinoma. Time point of the sample: blood 2 weeks post-SBRT. Documented treatment: 15 Gy SBRT to primary tumor, nephrectomy 4 weeks later. Generated by immunoSEQ multiplex PCR, the TCRdb table keeps only in-frame clones and is missing some. The data show 100,000 to 150,000 clones, around 81% seen once. The sample consisted of blood, taken from a patient whose treatment included radiotherapy and nephrectomy. These receptors were collected from a man over 45 with renal cell carcinoma.

The chain has TRBV11-2 and TRBJ2-2, with unresolved D. Germline-derived CDR1 and CDR2 are SGHAT and FQNNGV. There are 16 residues in the CDR3. Trimming left V 5 bases short and J 4 bases short, with 17 bases between. This chain's CDR3 is CASSASVGLLTGELFF. DNA for the CDR3: TGTGCCAGCAGCGCCAGCGTGGGCCTTCTCACCGGGGAGCTGTTTTTT.

The chain joins TRBV5-1 to TRBJ2-3; D might be TRBD1 or TRBD2, each matching 5 bases. V lost 7 bases and J lost 11, with 23 bases in between. Germline CDR1 SGHRS, CDR2 YFSETQ. This CDR3 contains 14 residues. DNA of the CDR3: TGCGCCAGCGAATACGGGACCCCCGCCGAGAGGCAGTATTTT. Its translation is CASEYGTPAERQYF.

A few counts support this clone. The gene calls are TRBV27 and TRBJ2-1; 7 bases fit TRBD2. Germline CDR1 is MNHEY and CDR2 is SMNVEV (reference sequence). The CDR3 spans 14 residues. The V and J ends lost 7 bases and 4 bases, in that order; junction bases with no gene match: 7. CDR3 in amino acids: CASNSGLGYNEQFF. CDR3 nucleotide sequence: TGTGCCAGCAATAGCGGGTTAGGGTACAATGAGCAGTTCTTC.

A single count supports this clone. The V call is TRBV27, the J call TRBJ2-2; D is uncertain. From germline, CDR1 is MNHEY and CDR2 SMNVEV (reference sequence). The CDR3 runs 15 residues. V was clipped by 9 bases and J by 0 bases, with 14 bases between them. The CDR3 protein is CASQSINTNTGELFF. CDR3 DNA: TGTGCCAGTCAGTCAATCAATACGAACACCGGGGAGCTGTTTTTT.

The V call is TRBV25-1, the J call TRBJ2-5; perhaps TRBD2 as D (6 bases). This CDR3 has 15 amino acids. The V end was cut by 2 bases, the J end by 2 bases, with 12 bases between. Germline values: CDR1 MGHDK, CDR2 SYGVNS. The CDR3 sequence is CASSEPLAGQETQYF. The CDR3 coding sequence is TGTGCCAGCAGTGAACCGCTGGCGGGGCAAGAGACCCAGTACTTC.